The clone carrying this TCR beta chain was counted a few times. Its target is not known. Molecular-barcoded quantitative 5'-RACE produced these TCR beta libraries. TCRdb processed the 5' RACE reads anew with MiXCR; each CDR3 protein has one entry. The sample has about 320,000 distinct CDR3 sequences; 11% are singletons. This entry is derived from a study of CD8 T cells in ankylosing spondylitis. General study findings and limits: Reactive arthritis synovial fluid and blood previously showed some of these motif variants. Significantly higher representation of disease-linked clones was reported for matched ankylosing spondylitis synovial fluid. The disease-linked clones had a CD8+ phenotype and low blood frequencies.

CDR3 length: 15 amino acids. Germline V CDR1 and CDR2: SEHNR, FQNEAQ (reference sequence). J lost 3 bases, V lost 8 bases, and 9 bases had no gene match. Sequences were obtained from blood, either unsorted or a sorted T cell fraction (not recorded which). The clonotype was recovered from a female donor with ankylosing spondylitis or in good health (not recorded which). The chain has TRBV7-9 and TRBJ2-7, with TRBD2 identical over 11 bases. CDR3 sequence reads: CASSHEGLAVYEQYF. CDR3 coding DNA: TGTGCCAGCTCACACGAGGGACTAGCGGTCTACGAGCAGTACTTC.